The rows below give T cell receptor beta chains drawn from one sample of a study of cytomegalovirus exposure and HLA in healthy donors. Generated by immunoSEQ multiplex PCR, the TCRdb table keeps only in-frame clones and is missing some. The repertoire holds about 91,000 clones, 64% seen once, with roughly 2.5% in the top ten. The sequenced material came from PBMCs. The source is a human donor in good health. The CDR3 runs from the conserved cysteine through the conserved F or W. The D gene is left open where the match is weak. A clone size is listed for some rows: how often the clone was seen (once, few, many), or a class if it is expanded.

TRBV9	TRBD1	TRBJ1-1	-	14	TGTGCCAGCAGCGAACAGGGGGCACGCACTGAAGCTTTCTTT	CASSEQGARTEAFF
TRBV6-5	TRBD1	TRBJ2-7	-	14	TGTGCCAGCCGAACTACAGGGGGGACCTACGAGCAGTACTTC	CASRTTGGTYEQYF
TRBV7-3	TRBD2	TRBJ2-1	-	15	TGTGCCAGCAGCCCGAGCGGGGGGACCTACAATGAGCAGTTCTTC	CASSPSGGTYNEQFF
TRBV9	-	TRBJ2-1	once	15	TGTGCCAGCAGCGCGAGACAAGGGACTTTCAATGAGCAGTTCTTC	CASSARQGTFNEQFF
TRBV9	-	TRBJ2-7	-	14	TGTGCCAGCAGCCCCCGTGGGGGGAACTACGAGCAGTACTTC	CASSPRGGNYEQYF
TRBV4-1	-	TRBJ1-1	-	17	TGCGCCAGCAGCCCAACACCGAACAGGGTCGGGAACACTGAAGCTTTCTTT	CASSPTPNRVGNTEAFF
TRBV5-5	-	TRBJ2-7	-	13	TGTGCCAGCAGCTTGGGAGGGAACTACGAGCAGTACTTC	CASSLGGNYEQYF
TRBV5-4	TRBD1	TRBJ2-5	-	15	TGTGCCAGCAGCCGGACAGGGAGGTACCAAGAGACCCAGTACTTC	CASSRTGRYQETQYF
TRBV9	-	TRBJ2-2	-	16	TGTGCCAGCAGCCTGAATCCGAAGGGGGGGGACGGGGAGCTGTTTTTT	CASSLNPKGGDGELFF
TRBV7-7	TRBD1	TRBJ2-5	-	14	TGTGCCAGCAGCGGGACAGGTCACGGAGAGACCCAGTACTTC	CASSGTGHGETQYF
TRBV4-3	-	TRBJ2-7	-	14	TGCGCCAGCAGCCAAGAGACAGAATCCTACGAGCAGTACTTC	CASSQETESYEQYF
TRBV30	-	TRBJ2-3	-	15	TGTGCCTGGAGTCACCCGGGACTCACAACAGATACGCAGTATTTT	CAWSHPGLTTDTQYF
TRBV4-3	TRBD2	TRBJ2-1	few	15	TGCGCCAGCAGCCATCGTAGCGGGGGGGCCTATGAGCAGTTCTTC	CASSHRSGGAYEQFF
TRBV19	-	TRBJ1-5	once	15	TGTGCCAGTAGTTCAGGGATATTGAACAATCAGCCCCAGCATTTT	CASSSGILNNQPQHF
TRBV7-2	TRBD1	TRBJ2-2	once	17	TGTGCCAGCAGCTACCGGGTCGGGACAGCGAACACCGGGGAGCTGTTTTTT	CASSYRVGTANTGELFF
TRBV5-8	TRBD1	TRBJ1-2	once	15	TGTGCCAGCAGCTTGACACTGACAGGGAGTTATGGCTACACCTTC	CASSLTLTGSYGYTF